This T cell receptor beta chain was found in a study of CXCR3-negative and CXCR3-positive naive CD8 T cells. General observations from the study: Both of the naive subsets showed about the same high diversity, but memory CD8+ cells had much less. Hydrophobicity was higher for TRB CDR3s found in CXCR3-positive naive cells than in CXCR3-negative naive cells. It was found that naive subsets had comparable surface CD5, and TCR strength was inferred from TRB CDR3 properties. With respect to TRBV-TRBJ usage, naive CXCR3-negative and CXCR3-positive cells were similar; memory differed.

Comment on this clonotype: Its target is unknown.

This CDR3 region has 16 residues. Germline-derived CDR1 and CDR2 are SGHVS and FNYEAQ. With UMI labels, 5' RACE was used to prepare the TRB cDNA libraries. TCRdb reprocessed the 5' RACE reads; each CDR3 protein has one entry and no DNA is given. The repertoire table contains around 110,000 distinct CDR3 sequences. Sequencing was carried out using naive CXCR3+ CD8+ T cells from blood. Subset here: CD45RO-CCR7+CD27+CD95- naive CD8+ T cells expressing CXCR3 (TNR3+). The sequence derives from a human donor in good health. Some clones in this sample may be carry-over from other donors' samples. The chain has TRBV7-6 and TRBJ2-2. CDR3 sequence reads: CASSLGPRQNTGELFF.